Described below is a single TCR beta chain sequence and its context. The antigen is not known. The sample comes from a study of CD8 T cells in ankylosing spondylitis. In TCRdb, the 5' RACE reads were re-called with MiXCR into one record per CDR3 protein. The sample has approximately 88,000 distinct CDR3 sequences, roughly 9.6% seen once. Germline CDR1 SGHTA, CDR2 FQGNSA. Trimming cost V 4 bases and J 2 bases; bases outside gene matches: 7. The CDR3 is 15 residues long. Study-wide points: Disease-associated clones were CD8+ and fairly uncommon in peripheral blood.

Source material: blood, either unsorted or a sorted T cell fraction (not recorded which). The rearrangement links TRBV7-2 to TRBJ1-2, with 7 bases identical to TRBD1. This sequence originates from a male donor with ankylosing spondylitis or in good health (not recorded which). The CDR3 nucleotides are TGTGCCAGCAGCTCATCCGACAGGGTAAACTATGGCTACACCTTC. Protein product: CASSSSDRVNYGYTF.